This TCR beta chain was captured in a study of cytomegalovirus exposure and HLA in healthy donors. The germline V gene encodes CDR1 SGHTA and CDR2 FQGNSA. Deletions cut 1 base from V and 5 bases from J, with 12 bases between. The CDR3 has 15 residues. This PCR relied on a set of 60 Vbeta primers and 13 Jbeta primers. Original data processing: Unique TCR beta chains numbered around 80 million in a later analysis, with around 10 million shared. Only in-frame clones appear in the TCRdb table, and some are missing; sequencing was by immunoSEQ multiplex PCR. From that table come the V and J calls and clone size; the DNA was used to work out D and trimming. The sample contains about 100,000 clones, approximately 78% of which appear only once. General study results and limits: Per published reports, the classifier diagnosed cytomegalovirus status with high specificity and sensitivity. In a later analysis, an Asian-associated ancestry cluster reportedly showed fewer N-insertions than the roughly 700-donor mean. The study listed under 200 cytomegalovirus-associated TCR beta chains.

To note about this clone: Its antigen is as yet unknown.

The sequence was collected from a woman in her thirties or forties in good health and CMV-seronegative. The chain has TRBV7-2 and TRBJ1-5; D perhaps matches TRBD1 (5 bases). The sample consisted of PBMCs. In DNA form, the CDR3 reads TGTGCCAGCAGCTTAGTGGCGACAGAACATCAGCCCCAGCATTTT. Its protein product is CASSLVATEHQPQHF.